These 9 T cell receptor beta chains originate from one sample sequenced in a study of CD8+ T cells in alopecia areata. cDNA prepared by RNA extraction and subsequent reverse transcription served as the template for sequencing. TCRdb keeps only in-frame clones here, not all; method: immunoSEQ multiplex PCR. Altogether 90,000 to 130,000 clones are present, about 60% being singletons, with the ten largest covering 20% to 30%. Specimen: NKG2D-low CD8+ T cells sorted from blood. These TCRs come from a human donor with alopecia areata.

This rearrangement joins TRBV4-1 to TRBJ1-4, with no clear D. The germline V and J ends were trimmed by 1 base and 11 bases, with 14 bases remaining between them. This CDR3 contains 14 residues. Germline loops: CDR1 MGHRA, CDR2 YSYEKL. The CDR3 DNA reads as TGCGCCAGCAGCCAAGCCGGGTCGAGTTTGAAACTGTTTTTT. It specifies CASSQAGSSLKLFF.

As regards this clone: A read error may produce the germline difference seen at one junction end. The J gene is TRBJ1-1, the V gene TRBV7-9; D unclear. Germline-derived CDR1 and CDR2 are SEHNR and FQNEAQ (reference sequence). The CDR3 sequence is 13 residues long. CDR3 protein: CASSDAGFTEASF. For the CDR3, the DNA is TGTGCCAGCAGCGACGCAGGTTTCACTGAAGCTTCCTTT. Using reference TRBV7-9 and TRBJ1-1 for the parts outside the CDR3, the full variable domain is DTGVSQNPRHKITKRGQNVTFRCDPISEHNRLYWYRQTLGQGPEFLTYFQNEAQLEKSRLLSDRFSAERPKGSFSTLEIQRTEQGDSAMYLCASSDAGFTEASFGQGTRLTVV.

The rearrangement uses TRBV28 and TRBJ2-7; tentative D call: TRBD1 (6 bases). CDR3 length equals 20 residues. V lost 4 bases to trimming and J lost 0 bases, with 28 bases between them. Germline CDR1 is MDHEN and CDR2 is SYDVKM. CDR3 sequence reads: CASSSQIGQQAFLSSYEQYF. The DNA for the CDR3 is TGTGCCAGCAGTTCTCAAATCGGACAGCAAGCTTTTTTAAGCTCCTACGAGCAGTACTTC. The full variable domain, completed using reference TRBV28 and TRBJ2-7, is DVKVTQSSRYLVKRTGEKVFLECVQDMDHENMFWYRQDPGLGLRLIYFSYDVKMKEKGDIPEGYSVSREKKERFSLILESASTNQTSMYLCASSSQIGQQAFLSSYEQYFGPGTRLTVT.

This chain uses TRBV7-8 with TRBJ1-1; a weak D match, TRBD1 (6 bases). Trimming removed 5 bases from V and 11 bases from J, with 21 bases in between. CDR3 length equals 14 residues. The germline V gene encodes CDR1 SGHVS and CDR2 FQNEAQ. CDR3 residues: CASSARITGQAAFF. The CDR3 bases are TGTGCCAGCAGCGCCAGGATTACAGGGCAAGCGGCTTTCTTT.

This clone showed up just a few times. The rearrangement links TRBV4-1 to TRBJ1-2; D not resolved. The germline V and J ends were trimmed by 2 bases and 6 bases, with 19 bases remaining between them. Germline V gene data show CDR1 as MGHRA and CDR2 as YSYEKL. The CDR3 totals 16 residues. CDR3: CASSQNDRNNLDGYTF. The CDR3 DNA sequence: TGCGCCAGCAGCCAAAACGATCGCAACAACCTGGATGGCTACACCTTC.

The chain recombines TRBV28 with TRBJ2-7; D remains unclear. The CDR3 is made up of 14 amino acids. The germline gives CDR1 MDHEN, CDR2 SYDVKM. V lost 2 bases and J lost 2, with 10 bases in between. CDR3 protein: CASSLGTAAYEQYF. CDR3 nucleotides: TGTGCCAGCAGTTTAGGAACTGCGGCCTACGAGCAGTACTTC.

This clone was observed a few times. This sequence joins TRBV11-2 and TRBJ2-1; 9 nucleotides agree with TRBD1. The CDR3 runs to 14 residues. From germline, CDR1 is SGHAT and CDR2 FQNNGV. V trimming: 3 bases; J trimming: 8 bases; junction bases outside the gene matches: 5. The CDR3 loop reads CASSLTGGIDEQFF. The DNA for the CDR3 is TGTGCCAGCAGCTTGACAGGGGGGATCGATGAGCAGTTCTTC.

The chain links TRBV4-1 to TRBJ2-7, with D unresolved. The ends were cut back, 1 base at V and 4 bases at J, with 8 bases in the middle. The germline CDR1 and CDR2 sequences are MGHRA and YSYEKL. The CDR3 runs 13 residues. The chain's CDR3 is CASSQGAQYEQYF. In nucleotides, the CDR3 is TGCGCCAGCAGCCAAGGTGCACAGTACGAGCAGTACTTC.

The CDR3 reads CGAVSDRSSYEQYF. CDR3 nucleotide sequence: TGCGGGGCGGTTTCCGACAGGAGCTCCTACGAGCAGTACTTC. V usage is TRBV29-1 and J usage is TRBJ2-7, with D perhaps matching TRBD1 (6 bases). The CDR3 length is 14 residues. The germline gives CDR1 SQVTM, CDR2 ANQGSEA.